The 32 T cell receptor beta chains below were found in one sample sequenced in a study of T cells in Graves' hyperthyroidism and ophthalmopathy. Authors of the study amplified TCR beta CDR3 regions from RNA transcripts. Researchers ran a first-round RT-PCR on the TCR CDR3 using the HTBI primer set. TCRdb called the multiplex PCR reads again in MiXCR, with one record for every CDR3 protein. The table records approximately 740,000 distinct CDR3 sequences, less than 15% of them present only once. The sample comprised blood. The receptors come from a woman between 18 and 29 years old with Graves' hyperthyroidism.

This clonotype was recorded at least ten times. The gene calls are TRBV20-1 and TRBJ2-7; a possible D gene is TRBD2 (7 bases). The V end lost 0 bases, the J end lost 2 bases, and 29 bases lay between the germline ends. This CDR3 is 20 amino acids long. CDR1 and CDR2 (germline): DFQATT, SNEGSKA (reference sequence). In DNA, the CDR3 is TGCAGTGCTAGAGATCCTAGTGGCGGGGGCGGACAAGGTCAAACCTACGAGCAGTACTTC. Its protein product is CSARDPSGGGGQGQTYEQYF.

On this clonotype: It may be a read error: a sequence one base away is much more abundant. The chain combines TRBV7-2 with TRBJ2-7, with D unresolved. CDR3 length equals 13 residues. CDR1 is SGHTA, CDR2 FQGNSA, per germline. CDR3 in amino acids: CARSLGSSHEQYF. CDR3 DNA sequence: TGTGCCCGCAGCTTAGGGTCTTCCCACGAGCAGTACTTC.

In this sample, this clonotype turned up many times. The rearrangement joins TRBV12-3 or TRBV12-4 to TRBJ2-7, with D possibly being TRBD1 (5 bases). Trimming stripped 5 bases from V and 2 bases from J, with 10 bases between. The CDR3 loop spans 13 amino acids. CDR3 in amino acids: CASSTGFPYEQYF. The CDR3 DNA follows: TGTGCCAGCAGTACAGGATTTCCCTACGAGCAGTACTTC.

V and J are TRBV3-1 and TRBJ1-1; weak D call: TRBD1 (6 bases). The germline gives CDR1 LGHDT, CDR2 YNNKEL (reference sequence). V gave up 2 bases and J gave up 5 bases, with 15 bases separating them. The CDR3 spans 15 residues. CDR3 sequence: CASSQWGAPRTEAFF. In nucleotides, the CDR3 is TGTGCCAGCAGCCAATGGGGGGCGCCGAGAACTGAAGCTTTCTTT.

This clonotype was seen at least ten times. This chain connects TRBV12-3 or TRBV12-4 to TRBJ1-4, with a tentative D call TRBD1 (5 bases). Trimming pared 6 bases from V and 7 bases from J, leaving 18 bases between. This CDR3 spans 15 amino acids. The CDR3 loop is CASSPSGRIGEKLFF. DNA of the CDR3: TGTGCCAGCAGCCCCTCAGGGCGTATAGGTGAAAAACTGTTTTTT.

This chain's CDR3 is CSVEGGPDTGELFF. As DNA, the CDR3 is TGCAGCGTTGAGGGGGGGCCTGACACCGGGGAGCTGTTTTTT. The chain is built from TRBV29-1 and TRBJ2-2; D perhaps matches TRBD2 (7 bases). The CDR3 is 14 amino acids. The V and J ends lost 3 bases and 3 bases respectively, with 11 bases between them. Per the germline V gene, CDR1 is SQVTM and CDR2 is ANQGSEA.

V usage is TRBV6-2 or TRBV6-3 and J usage is TRBJ2-2; maybe TRBD2 (6 bases). The V gene lost 6 bases and the J gene lost 5 bases, with 16 bases spanning the gap. This CDR3 spans 15 amino acids. CDR1 is MNHEY, CDR2 SVGEGT, per germline. For the CDR3, the DNA is TGTGCCAGCAGCCGCTCGGGAGTAGGTACCGGGGAGCTGTTTTTT. Translated, it gives CASSRSGVGTGELFF.

This clonotype appeared many times. The chain carries TRBV18 and TRBJ2-7, with no clear D. The V gene lost 6 bases and the J gene lost 0 bases, with 15 bases spanning the gap. This CDR3 has 15 amino acids. CDR1 is KGHSH, CDR2 LQKENI, per germline. DNA for the CDR3: TGTGCCAGCTCGCGACTCCCGTCGAGCTCCTACGAGCAGTACTTC. This gives the protein CASSRLPSSSYEQYF.

This clonotype has a count of ten or more. The V call is TRBV15, the J call TRBJ2-7, with 9 bases matching TRBD2. Germline CDR1 is LNHNV and CDR2 is YYDKDF (reference sequence). V was clipped by 1 base and J by 3 bases; unmatched bases: 4. This CDR3 is built from 15 residues. The CDR3 protein is CATSRASGRLYEQYF. CDR3 DNA sequence: TGTGCCACCAGCAGAGCCAGCGGGAGGCTCTACGAGCAGTACTTC.

The J gene is TRBJ2-2, the V gene TRBV12-3 or TRBV12-4; 8 bases line up with TRBD2. The V gene end was trimmed by 6 bases and the J gene end by 5 bases; junction bases not matched to a gene: 5. This CDR3 contains 14 residues. In DNA form, the CDR3 reads TGTGCCAGCAGAGCGGGAGTGGGGACCGGGGAGCTGTTTTTT. It yields the protein CASRAGVGTGELFF.

This clonotype appeared many times. The V and J genes are TRBV6-1 and TRBJ1-1, with D hard to call. V was pared by 8 bases and J by 0 bases, with 4 bases between. From germline, CDR1 is MNHNS and CDR2 SASEGT. The CDR3 runs to 11 residues. As DNA, the CDR3 is TGTGCCAGCGGCCTGAACACTGAAGCTTTCTTT. It is translated as CASGLNTEAFF.

This chain links TRBV19 with TRBJ1-2, with D unresolved. The CDR3 is 12 residues long. V lost 7 bases, J lost 4 bases, and 10 bases lay in between. The germline V gene encodes CDR1 LNHDA and CDR2 SQIVND (reference sequence). The CDR3 region is CASKNGGYGYTF. The CDR3 nucleotides are TGTGCCAGTAAGAACGGAGGCTATGGCTACACCTTC.

The rearrangement joins TRBV14 to TRBJ2-7; 9 bases fit TRBD2. V trimming: 6 bases; J trimming: 3 bases; junction bases outside the gene matches: 9. The CDR3 spans 15 residues. CDR1 and CDR2 (germline): SGHDN, FVKESK. The CDR3 reads CASSELAGTYYEQYF. The CDR3 DNA reads as TGTGCCAGCAGTGAGCTAGCGGGAACCTACTACGAGCAGTACTTC.

Ten or more counts support this clonotype. CDR3 region: CASSFVYPREDTQYF. CDR3 DNA: TGTGCCAGCAGTTTCGTCTACCCCCGGGAAGATACGCAGTATTTT. The rearrangement links TRBV28 to TRBJ2-3; D is perhaps TRBD2 (5 bases). Per germline, CDR1 MDHEN and CDR2 SYDVKM. V was shortened by 3 bases and J by 5 bases, with 15 bases between the two germline ends. The CDR3 has 15 amino acids.

V gene TRBV11-3 combines with J gene TRBJ1-3; possibly TRBD1 for D (5 bases). This CDR3 region has 14 residues. Germline-derived CDR1 and CDR2 are SGHNT and YENEEA. The V gene lost 5 bases and the J gene lost 4 bases, with 12 bases spanning the gap. CDR3 in amino acids: CASSPHRSGNTIYF. The DNA of the CDR3 is TGTGCCAGCAGCCCCCACAGGTCGGGAAACACCATATATTTT.

Worth noting for this clonotype: One base away lies a much larger clone, so this may be a sequencing read error. V usage is TRBV2 and J usage is TRBJ2-1; a possible D gene is TRBD2 (6 bases). The CDR3 is made up of 11 amino acids. The ends were cut back, 3 bases at V and 9 bases at J, with 6 bases in the middle. CDR1 is SNHLY and CDR2 is FYNNEI in the germline V gene. CDR3 amino acids: CASSEGGEQFF. DNA of the CDR3: TGTGCCAGCAGTGAGGGAGGTGAGCAGTTCTTC.

The V call is TRBV19, the J call TRBJ2-7; D might be TRBD2 (5 bases). Germline V gene lookup returns CDR1 LNHDA and CDR2 SQIVND (reference sequence). CDR3 length: 15 amino acids. The V end lost 4 bases, the J end lost 6 bases, and 19 bases lay between the germline ends. The CDR3 nucleotides are TGTGCCAGTAGTACAACTGACCGGGAAGCTACCGAGCAGTACTTC. It translates to CASSTTDREATEQYF.

In its sample, this clonotype was seen a few times. This rearrangement joins TRBV25-1 to TRBJ2-7; D uncertain. Germline V gene sequence: CDR1 MGHDK, CDR2 SYGVNS. V lost 6 bases to trimming and J lost 2 bases, with 8 bases between them. The CDR3 has 12 amino acids. The CDR3 loop is CASSGSAYEQYF. CDR3 in DNA: TGTGCCAGCAGCGGGTCGGCCTACGAGCAGTACTTC.

This clonotype was picked up many times. The V and J genes are TRBV7-8 and TRBJ2-7; 7 nucleotides line up with TRBD2. Germline values: CDR1 SGHVS, CDR2 FQNEAQ. Trimming took 5 bases from V and 2 from J; bases not matched to a gene: 6. The CDR3 is 14 amino acids. CDR3 protein: CASSPAAGTYEQYF. DNA for the CDR3: TGTGCCAGCAGCCCCGCAGCGGGAACCTACGAGCAGTACTTC.

The J gene is TRBJ1-2, the V gene TRBV15; TRBD1 matches at 10 bases. The CDR3 runs to 14 residues. Per germline, CDR1 LNHNV and CDR2 YYDKDF (reference sequence). V gave up 6 bases and J gave up 4 bases; unmatched junction bases: 5. The CDR3 loop reads CATRQTGGAYGYTF. CDR3 DNA: TGTGCCACCAGGCAGACAGGGGGCGCCTATGGCTACACCTTC. The entire variable domain, with the rest obtained from reference TRBV15 and TRBJ1-2, is as follows: DAMVIQNPRYQVTQFGKPVTLSCSQTLNHNVMYWYQQKSSQAPKLLFHYYDKDFNNEADTPDNFQSRRPNTSFCFLDIRSPGLGDTAMYLCATRQTGGAYGYTFGSGTRLTVV.

This clonotype was seen a few times. Because the CDR3 is missing its conserved closing phenylalanine or tryptophan, this is likely a read error. The chain is built from TRBV7-8 and TRBJ2-1; TRBD2 aligns across 9 bases. CDR3 size: 14 residues. Germline V gene data show CDR1 as SGHVS and CDR2 as FQNEAQ. V lost 5 bases and J lost 4; bases outside the gene matches: 3. CDR3 loop: CASSGTSRYNEQFL. CDR3 in DNA: TGTGCCAGCAGCGGGACTAGCCGTTACAATGAGCAGTTCCTC.

This clonotype was detected ten times or more. J is TRBJ2-5 and V is TRBV30; TRBD2 might be the D (6 bases). The germline V and J ends were trimmed by 2 bases and 5 bases, with 12 bases remaining between them. This CDR3 has 13 amino acids. Germline V gene sequence: CDR1 GTSNPN, CDR2 SVGIG (reference sequence). CDR3 protein: CAWSPNRGETQYF. CDR3 nucleotide sequence: TGTGCCTGGAGTCCCAACCGGGGGGAGACCCAGTACTTC.

The V gene is TRBV20-1, the J gene TRBJ2-7; 10 nucleotides line up with TRBD2. Germline V gene lookup returns CDR1 DFQATT and CDR2 SNEGSKA (reference sequence). Trimming cost V 6 bases and J 2 bases; bases outside gene matches: 4. CDR3 length: 13 amino acids. The CDR3 spells CSAVGLATYEQYF. In DNA, the CDR3 is TGCAGTGCGGTGGGACTAGCGACCTACGAGCAGTACTTC.

This chain joins TRBV4-1 and TRBJ2-2; possible D gene TRBD1, 6 bases. The germline V gene encodes CDR1 MGHRA and CDR2 YSYEKL. CDR3 size: 15 residues. V lost 1 base to trimming and J lost 3 bases, with 9 bases between them. CDR3 sequence: CASSQADRHTGELFF. CDR3 in DNA: TGCGCCAGCAGCCAAGCCGACAGGCACACCGGGGAGCTGTTTTTT.

The chain couples TRBV7-9 to TRBJ1-1; D possibly corresponds to TRBD1 (5 bases). V was shortened by 7 bases and J by 3 bases, with 18 bases between the two germline ends. This CDR3 has 15 amino acids. In germline, CDR1 is SEHNR, CDR2 FQNEAQ (reference sequence). The CDR3 DNA follows: TGTGCCAGCACCGACCGCCAGGGTCTTGACACTGAAGCTTTCTTT. Translating it yields CASTDRQGLDTEAFF.

The V call is TRBV27, the J call TRBJ2-1, with D unresolved. Germline V lookup: CDR1 MNHEY, CDR2 SMNVEV (reference sequence). V gave up 4 bases and J gave up 8 bases, with 12 bases separating them. This CDR3 has 13 residues. The chain's CDR3 is CASSSLSGHEQFF. CDR3 sequence (DNA): TGTGCCAGCAGTTCCCTTTCCGGGCATGAGCAGTTCTTC.

This clonotype was counted ten times or more. The CDR3 nucleotides are TGTGCCACCAGTTTGCTGGGCGAGCAGTACTTC. Protein sequence: CATSLLGEQYF. This sequence joins TRBV15 and TRBJ2-7; D is unresolved. The V gene's germline CDR1 is LNHNV and CDR2 YYDKDF (reference sequence). The CDR3 runs to 11 residues. The V gene lost 6 bases and the J gene lost 6 bases, with 9 bases spanning the gap.

This chain connects TRBV29-1 to TRBJ1-5; D ambiguous. CDR3 length: 12 amino acids. The V gene lost 4 bases and the J gene lost 4 bases, with 8 bases spanning the gap. Germline V gene data show CDR1 as SQVTM and CDR2 as ANQGSEA. The CDR3 nucleotides are TGCAGCGTTGGACACCGAAATCAGCCCCAGCATTTT. It encodes CSVGHRNQPQHF.

This chain connects TRBV28 to TRBJ2-4; either TRBD1 or TRBD2 may supply D (5 bases each). The germline V gene encodes CDR1 MDHEN and CDR2 SYDVKM. CDR3 length equals 14 residues. V was cut by 1 base and J by 12 bases, with 16 bases left in between. In DNA, the CDR3 is TGTGCCAGCAGTTTATTCCGGTTCGGGACGACTCAGTACTTC. Translated, it gives CASSLFRFGTTQYF.

This clonotype has ten or more counts. The rearrangement joins TRBV4-1 to TRBJ2-7, with TRBD2 as a possible D gene (5 bases). The CDR3 length is 14 residues. Germline values: CDR1 MGHRA, CDR2 YSYEKL. Trimming stripped 0 bases from V and 4 bases from J, with 10 bases between. This chain's CDR3 is CASSQEGSGYEQYF. The CDR3 DNA follows: TGCGCCAGCAGCCAAGAGGGTTCGGGATACGAGCAGTACTTC.

The V call is TRBV29-1, the J call TRBJ1-2, with a tentative D call TRBD1 (6 bases). The CDR3 spans 15 residues. Germline V gene lookup returns CDR1 SQVTM and CDR2 ANQGSEA. Trimming stripped 0 bases from V and 5 bases from J, with 16 bases between. CDR3 loop: CSVEDGQGLHYGYTF. CDR3 bases: TGCAGCGTTGAAGATGGGCAGGGGCTTCATTATGGCTACACCTTC.

This clonotype was picked up many times. J is TRBJ2-7 and V is TRBV3-1, with 10 bases that match TRBD2. The CDR3 extends over 14 amino acids. The ends lost 3 bases at V and 4 bases at J; junction bases unmatched: 3. The germline CDR1 and CDR2 sequences are LGHDT and YNNKEL (reference sequence). The CDR3 reads CASSQASGGYEQYF. CDR3 DNA sequence: TGTGCCAGCAGCCAGGCTAGCGGGGGATACGAGCAGTACTTC.